The 15 T cell receptor beta chains below all came from one sample that was sequenced in a study of identical twins. TCRdb reanalysed the 5' RACE reads using MiXCR and keeps one entry per CDR3 protein. Seen here are fewer than 900,000 distinct CDR3 sequences, roughly 18% observed once, and the top ten hold less than 15%. This sample was also put to use in a study of T cells expressing NK-cell markers.

Sequencing input: PBMCs. The receptors shown here come from a woman younger than 30 in good health.

The gene calls are TRBV20-1 and TRBJ2-1; tentatively, D is TRBD1 or TRBD2 (5 bases each). Germline CDR1 reads DFQATT; CDR2 reads SNEGSKA (reference sequence). V was clipped by 5 bases and J by 9 bases, with 23 bases between them. The CDR3 is made up of 15 amino acids. As DNA, the CDR3 is TGCAGTGCTCAAACGGGGCCCAACCTAATGGGTGAGCAGTTCTTC. This gives the protein CSAQTGPNLMGEQFF.

This clonotype came up many times. The gene calls are TRBV10-3 and TRBJ2-3; D may be TRBD1 (6 bases). The V end was cut by 3 bases, the J end by 7 bases, with 17 bases between. Germline CDR1 and CDR2: ENHRY and SYGVKD. This CDR3 contains 15 residues. The chain's CDR3 is CAISETGTTTNTQYF. The CDR3 nucleotides are TGTGCCATCAGTGAAACCGGGACAACCACTAATACGCAGTATTTT.

The chain employs TRBV9 and TRBJ2-1; the match to TRBD1 covers 7 bases. This CDR3 comprises 14 residues. J lost 7 bases, V lost 4 bases, and 8 bases had no gene match. Germline CDR1 SGDLS, CDR2 YYNGEE. The CDR3 sequence is CASSSFETGNEQFF. As DNA, the CDR3 is TGTGCCAGCAGCTCATTCGAGACAGGGAATGAGCAGTTCTTC.

This clonotype came up a few times. The chain carries TRBV11-2 and TRBJ2-7, with D unresolved. The V gene's germline CDR1 is SGHAT and CDR2 FQNNGV. The CDR3 length is 17 residues. Trimming removed 5 bases from V and 0 bases from J, with 20 bases in between. The chain's CDR3 is CASSPLGYGDSSYEQYF. The CDR3 DNA reads TGTGCCAGCAGCCCCCTGGGATATGGCGATAGCTCCTACGAGCAGTACTTC.

The V gene is TRBV7-4, the J gene TRBJ1-2, with D possibly TRBD1 on 5 matching bases. The CDR3 loop spans 17 amino acids. V lost 2 bases to trimming and J lost 5 bases, with 21 bases between them. Germline V CDR1 and CDR2: SGHVT, SQSDAQ. The CDR3 DNA reads as TGTGCCAGCAGCTTAATCAAAACAGGACCCCGGGGATATGGCTACACCTTC. Residues: CASSLIKTGPRGYGYTF.

The chain is built from TRBV4-2 and TRBJ2-1, with D possibly TRBD2 on 7 matching bases. CDR1 and CDR2 (germline): LGHNA, YNFKEQ. V was clipped by 0 bases and J by 3 bases, with 15 bases between them. The length of the CDR3 is 17 residues. The CDR3 region has the DNA TGTGCCAGCAGCCAAGAGGGCGCGGGGGCCAACTACAATGAGCAGTTCTTC. Amino acid sequence: CASSQEGAGANYNEQFF.

This clonotype was observed a handful of times. This sequence joins TRBV7-6 and TRBJ2-7, with D possibly TRBD1 on 6 matching bases. The V end lost 2 bases, the J end lost 0 bases, and 14 bases lay between the germline ends. This CDR3 has 16 residues. CDR1 is SGHVS, CDR2 FNYEAQ, per germline. CDR3 sequence (DNA): TGTGCCAGCAGCTTAACCCCGGGACACCGCTCCTACGAGCAGTACTTC. Translating it yields CASSLTPGHRSYEQYF.

This clonotype was recorded a few times. The chain employs TRBV29-1 and TRBJ1-3; 7 bases agree with TRBD1. CDR3 length equals 14 residues. After removal of 6 bases from V and 0 bases from J, the junction contained 5 bases not matched to a gene. Per germline, CDR1 SQVTM and CDR2 ANQGSEA. The CDR3, as DNA: TGCAGCGTGGACAGGCTCCTCTCTGGAAACACCATATATTTT. Its protein is CSVDRLLSGNTIYF.

This clonotype was counted a few times. The chain employs TRBV11-2 and TRBJ2-7, with unresolved D. In germline, CDR1 is SGHAT, CDR2 FQNNGV. V was shortened by 7 bases and J by 6 bases, with 13 bases between the two germline ends. CDR3 length equals 12 residues. The CDR3 nucleotides read TGTGCCAGCAACCCCGGTGGTGGCGAGCAGTACTTC. This sequence encodes CASNPGGGEQYF.

The chain links TRBV27 to TRBJ1-2; perhaps TRBD1 as D (6 bases). Germline V gives CDR1 MNHEY, CDR2 SMNVEV (reference sequence). The CDR3 spans 18 residues. V was cut by 3 bases and J by 3 bases, with 23 bases left in between. CDR3 nucleotides: TGTGCCAGCAGTTTGCAGGGGCCTCTTATGGGGGTGGACTATGGCTACACCTTC. Its protein product is CASSLQGPLMGVDYGYTF.

This clonotype has only a few counts. The chain joins TRBV5-6 to TRBJ1-6; D gene unclear. The CDR3 runs to 16 residues. The germline V and J ends were trimmed by 0 bases and 0 bases, with 7 bases remaining between them. Germline CDR1 is SGHDT and CDR2 is YYEEEE. CDR3 nucleotide sequence: TGTGCCAGCAGCTTGGGTCTGAGCTCCTATAATTCACCCCTCCACTTT. It encodes CASSLGLSSYNSPLHF.

This clonotype has more than one count but fewer than ten. This rearrangement joins TRBV12-3 or TRBV12-4 to TRBJ2-7; no clear D gene. Trimming left V 5 bases short and J 6 bases short, with 17 bases between. The CDR3 consists of 14 residues. The DNA for the CDR3 is TGTGCCAGCAGTAATTCCCCCTTAGCTGGCGAGCAGTACTTC. Amino acids: CASSNSPLAGEQYF.

This clonotype was observed a few times. The chain recombines TRBV6-5 with TRBJ1-2; D is undetermined. CDR1 and CDR2 from the germline V gene are MNHEY and SVGAGI. The CDR3 totals 16 residues. The V end was cut by 2 bases, the J end by 4 bases, with 17 bases between. CDR3 DNA sequence: TGTGCCAGCAGTTACCGACCCACGGCGATGGTCTATGGCTACACCTTC. The encoded protein is CASSYRPTAMVYGYTF.

The gene calls are TRBV20-1 and TRBJ2-1, with D maybe TRBD2 (6 bases). With 5 bases removed from V and 4 bases from J, the gap between germline ends came to 15 bases. Germline V lookup: CDR1 DFQATT, CDR2 SNEGSKA (reference sequence). CDR3 length: 14 residues. The CDR3 loop reads CSAPGLGLYNEQFF. CDR3 bases: TGCAGTGCTCCGGGACTGGGCCTTTACAATGAGCAGTTCTTC.

This chain connects TRBV15 to TRBJ2-7; tentatively, D is TRBD2 (6 bases). The length of the CDR3 is 16 residues. Germline loops: CDR1 LNHNV, CDR2 YYDKDF (reference sequence). The ends were cut back, 0 bases at V and 5 bases at J, with 17 bases in the middle. The CDR3 spells CATSRDWGEPFDEQYF. CDR3 in DNA: TGTGCCACCAGCAGAGATTGGGGGGAGCCCTTTGACGAGCAGTACTTC.